The 18 T cell receptor beta chains reported below all come from one sample, sequenced in a study of T-cell memory formation after mild COVID-19. TCRdb recomputed calls from the 5' RACE reads with MiXCR, one row per CDR3 protein. Among 400,000 to 500,000 distinct CDR3 sequences listed, less than 25% were seen once. Sample: PBMCs or a T cell subset sorted from them (not recorded which). Receptors originate from an adult woman who had mild COVID-19 (a few samples of this study predate the infection). Cell type and time point are not known.

This clonotype was detected ten times or more. The chain recombines TRBV3-1 with TRBJ1-2, with D unclear. Trimming pared 5 bases from V and 4 bases from J, leaving 11 bases between. Germline CDR1 is LGHDT and CDR2 is YNNKEL (reference sequence). This CDR3 spans 13 amino acids. The CDR3 region is CASSFDGGYGYTF. For the CDR3, the DNA is TGTGCCAGCAGCTTCGACGGAGGCTATGGCTACACCTTC.

This clonotype was picked up many times. The genes are TRBV15 and TRBJ1-1, with D perhaps matching TRBD1 (5 bases). Trimming removed 8 bases at V and 0 bases at J, with 19 bases between. The CDR3 has 16 amino acids. Germline lookup yields CDR1 LNHNV and CDR2 YYDKDF (reference sequence). Here the CDR3 reads CATESSMTAVNTEAFF. CDR3 coding DNA: TGTGCCACCGAATCCTCTATGACAGCTGTGAACACTGAAGCTTTCTTT. Drawing the rest from reference TRBV15 and TRBJ1-1, the complete variable domain is DAMVIQNPRYQVTQFGKPVTLSCSQTLNHNVMYWYQQKSSQAPKLLFHYYDKDFNNEADTPDNFQSRRPNTSFCFLDIRSPGLGDTAMYLCATESSMTAVNTEAFFGQGTRLTVV.

The V call is TRBV7-9, the J call TRBJ1-2; D is perhaps TRBD1 (5 bases). Germline V lookup: CDR1 SEHNR, CDR2 FQNEAQ (reference sequence). The CDR3 totals 14 residues. Trimming stripped 5 bases from V and 5 bases from J, with 15 bases between. The CDR3 protein is CASSNQGKPYGYTF. CDR3 sequence (DNA): TGTGCCAGCAGCAACCAGGGTAAACCATATGGCTACACCTTC.

This clonotype was detected ten times or more. The chain carries TRBV5-5 and TRBJ2-1, with 9 bases identical to TRBD2. The germline V gene encodes CDR1 SGHKS and CDR2 YYEKEE (reference sequence). The CDR3 covers 15 residues. The trim removed 3 bases at V and 4 bases at J, leaving 5 bases unmatched. CDR3 coding DNA: TGTGCCAGCAGCTCCCGACTAGCGGATTACAATGAGCAGTTCTTC. Translation: CASSSRLADYNEQFF.

The rearrangement joins TRBV6-5 to TRBJ2-2, with D uncertain. The CDR3 is 17 residues long. CDR1 MNHEY and CDR2 SVGAGI come from the germline V gene. V shed 2 bases and J shed 6 bases, with 19 bases lying between them. CDR3 DNA: TGTGCCAGCAGTTACCACACGACCCTGACCTGGGCCGGGGAGCTGTTTTTT. This codes for CASSYHTTLTWAGELFF.

This clonotype has just a few counts. The chain has TRBV29-1 and TRBJ2-1; 11 nucleotides line up with TRBD2. Trimming removed 7 bases from V and 7 bases from J; junction bases left unmatched: 12. Germline CDR1 SQVTM, CDR2 ANQGSEA. This CDR3 is 15 amino acids long. CDR3 residues: CSATLRLAGSNEQFF. In DNA, the CDR3 is TGCAGCGCCACACTACGACTAGCGGGATCAAATGAGCAGTTCTTC.

This clonotype was counted only a few times. V usage is TRBV18 and J usage is TRBJ2-4; TRBD1 matches 9 bases. Looked up from germline, CDR1 is KGHSH and CDR2 is LQKENI. The CDR3 covers 15 residues. V trimming: 0 bases; J trimming: 7 bases; junction bases outside the gene matches: 4. Here the CDR3 DNA reads TGTGCCAGCTCACCACCGGGACAGGGAGGGAACATTCAGTACTTC. Translating gives CASSPPGQGGNIQYF.

There are a few counts of this clonotype. V is TRBV2 and J is TRBJ2-2; D is undetermined. Trimming removed 9 bases from V and 6 bases from J, with 11 bases in between. The CDR3 extends over 12 amino acids. Germline V gives CDR1 SNHLY, CDR2 FYNNEI. The CDR3 nucleotides are TGTGCCAGTAGTACGGATGCCGGGGAGCTGTTTTTT. Translation: CASSTDAGELFF.

A few counts support this clonotype. The chain couples TRBV3-1 to TRBJ2-6, with TRBD1 identical over 8 bases. Germline-derived CDR1 and CDR2 are LGHDT and YNNKEL (reference sequence). CDR3 size: 15 residues. V dropped 5 bases and J dropped 2; count of bases not matched to a gene: 2. The CDR3 reads CASSSTGAGANVLTF. As DNA, the CDR3 is TGTGCCAGCAGCTCGACAGGGGCTGGGGCCAACGTCCTGACTTTC. The entire variable domain, with the rest obtained from reference TRBV3-1 and TRBJ2-6, is as follows: DTAVSQTPKYLVTQMGNDKSIKCEQNLGHDTMYWYKQDSKKFLKIMFSYNNKELIINETVPNRFSPKSPDKAHLNLHINSLELGDSAVYFCASSSTGAGANVLTFGAGSRLTVL.

The chain has TRBV29-1 and TRBJ2-1; D call uncertain. The ends were cut back, 3 bases at V and 12 bases at J, with 12 bases in the middle. CDR1 and CDR2 (germline): SQVTM, ANQGSEA. CDR3 size: 11 residues. CDR3 residues: CSVDLRNRQFF. The CDR3 nucleotides are TGCAGCGTTGATTTGAGGAACAGGCAGTTCTTC.

In this sample, this clonotype turned up a few times. The genes are TRBV5-6 and TRBJ2-7; no firm D call. The CDR3 is made up of 14 amino acids. Per the germline V gene, CDR1 is SGHDT and CDR2 is YYEEEE. Trimming cost V 4 bases and J 4 bases, with 15 bases left between them. DNA for the CDR3: TGTGCCAGCAGCCCCACCAACTCTGTTTACGAGCAGTACTTC. Protein product: CASSPTNSVYEQYF.

A note on this clonotype: A much bigger clone sits one base away, suggesting this may be a read error. The chain is built from TRBV10-3 and TRBJ2-2; 11 bases align to TRBD1. The V segment lost 5 bases and the J segment 3 bases; nucleotides outside the gene matches: 2. The germline V gene has CDR1 ENHRY and CDR2 SYGVKD. The CDR3 length is 15 residues. CDR3 in DNA: TGTGCCATCAGTCCGGGACAGGGGGACACCGGGGAGCTGTTTTTT. It is translated as CAISPGQGDTGELFF.

The gene calls are TRBV5-4 and TRBJ1-2, with TRBD1 matching over 7 bases. The trim removed 3 bases at V and 5 bases at J, leaving 7 bases unmatched. The CDR3 is 14 residues long. Per germline, CDR1 SGHNT and CDR2 YYREEE (reference sequence). This chain's CDR3 is CASSWEGARYGYTF. In nucleotides, the CDR3 is TGTGCCAGCAGCTGGGAGGGGGCGAGGTATGGCTACACCTTC.

This chain joins TRBV7-2 and TRBJ2-5; 7 bases fit TRBD2. The CDR3 loop spans 14 amino acids. Germline V lookup: CDR1 SGHTA, CDR2 FQGNSA. V lost 0 bases and J lost 6; bases outside the gene matches: 4. CDR3 residues: CASSLATGGKTQYF. CDR3 coding DNA: TGTGCCAGCAGCTTAGCAACGGGGGGAAAGACCCAGTACTTC.

This chain joins TRBV15 and TRBJ2-1; 10 nucleotides match TRBD2. Trimming at V came to 2 bases and at J to 8 bases, leaving 6 bases not matched to a gene. CDR3 size: 15 residues. In germline, CDR1 is LNHNV, CDR2 YYDKDF (reference sequence). This CDR3 reads CATSRPSGSGDEQFF. DNA for the CDR3: TGTGCCACCAGCAGACCTAGCGGGAGTGGCGATGAGCAGTTCTTC.

This chain links TRBV7-9 with TRBJ2-1, with 14 bases that match TRBD2. The CDR3 spans 16 residues. Trimming cost V 1 base and J 7 bases; bases outside gene matches: 3. CDR1 and CDR2 (germline): SEHNR, FQNEAQ (reference sequence). CDR3 amino acids: CASSLVGTSGRNEQFF. The CDR3 DNA reads as TGTGCCAGCAGCTTAGTCGGGACTAGCGGGAGAAATGAGCAGTTCTTC.

This chain uses TRBV6-5 with TRBJ1-2; 12 positions agree with TRBD1. The CDR3 totals 15 residues. V shed 9 bases and J 9 bases; nucleotides not matched to a gene: 14. CDR1 and CDR2 from the germline V gene are MNHEY and SVGAGI. CDR3 loop: CARAGTGGCRMSYTF. In nucleotides, the CDR3 is TGTGCCAGGGCCGGGACAGGGGGCTGTAGGATGAGCTACACCTTC.

This chain links TRBV7-8 with TRBJ2-7; 8 bases agree with TRBD1. Trimming cost V 4 bases and J 2 bases; bases outside gene matches: 7. The germline gives CDR1 SGHVS, CDR2 FQNEAQ. The CDR3 sequence is 15 residues long. The CDR3 is CASSSRDRSPYEQYF. DNA for the CDR3: TGTGCCAGCAGCTCCCGGGACAGGAGCCCCTACGAGCAGTACTTC.